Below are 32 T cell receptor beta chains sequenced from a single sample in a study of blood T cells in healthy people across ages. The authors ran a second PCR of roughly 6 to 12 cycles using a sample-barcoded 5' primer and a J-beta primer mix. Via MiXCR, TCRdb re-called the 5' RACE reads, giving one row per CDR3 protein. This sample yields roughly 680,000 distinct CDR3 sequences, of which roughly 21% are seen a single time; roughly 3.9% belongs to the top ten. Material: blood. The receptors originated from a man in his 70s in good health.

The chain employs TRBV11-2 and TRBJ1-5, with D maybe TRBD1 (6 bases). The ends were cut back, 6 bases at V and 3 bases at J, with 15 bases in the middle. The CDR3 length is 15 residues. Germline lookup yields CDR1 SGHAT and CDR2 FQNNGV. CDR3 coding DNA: TGTGCCAGCAGTAGAGGGGGTAGAGACAATCAGCCCCAGCATTTT. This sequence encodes CASSRGGRDNQPQHF. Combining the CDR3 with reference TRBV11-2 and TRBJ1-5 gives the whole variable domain EAGVAQSPRYKIIEKRQSVAFWCNPISGHATLYWYQQILGQGPKLLIQFQNNGVVDDSQLPKDRFSAERLKGVDSTLKIQPAKLEDSAVYLCASSRGGRDNQPQHFGDGTRLSIL.

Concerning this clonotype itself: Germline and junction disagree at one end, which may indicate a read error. CDR3: CGSSLSGTPDTQYF. CDR3 DNA: TGTGGCAGCAGTTTATCGGGAACCCCCGATACGCAGTATTTT. This chain links TRBV27 with TRBJ2-3, with D possibly matching TRBD2 (5 bases). This CDR3 is built from 14 residues. The germline gives CDR1 MNHEY, CDR2 SMNVEV (reference sequence).

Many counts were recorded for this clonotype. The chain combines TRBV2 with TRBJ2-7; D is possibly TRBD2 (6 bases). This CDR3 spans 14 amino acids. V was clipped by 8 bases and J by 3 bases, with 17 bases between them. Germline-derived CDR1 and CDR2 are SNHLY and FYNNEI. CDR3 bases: TGTGCCAGCCGAACCACCCCGGACTACTACGAGCAGTACTTC. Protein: CASRTTPDYYEQYF.

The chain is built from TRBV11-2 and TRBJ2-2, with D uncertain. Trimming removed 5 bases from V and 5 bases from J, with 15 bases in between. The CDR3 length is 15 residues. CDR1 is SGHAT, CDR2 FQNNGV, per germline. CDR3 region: CASSRPIALTGELFF. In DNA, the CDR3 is TGTGCCAGCAGCCGACCAATTGCCTTGACCGGGGAGCTGTTTTTT.

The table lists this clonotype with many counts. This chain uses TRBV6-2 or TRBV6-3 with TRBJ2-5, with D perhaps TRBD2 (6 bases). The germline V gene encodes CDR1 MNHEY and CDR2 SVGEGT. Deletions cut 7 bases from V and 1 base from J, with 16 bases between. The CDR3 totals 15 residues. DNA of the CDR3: TGTGCCAGCACACCTCAAGGAGGGCTCCAAGAGACCCAGTACTTC. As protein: CASTPQGGLQETQYF.

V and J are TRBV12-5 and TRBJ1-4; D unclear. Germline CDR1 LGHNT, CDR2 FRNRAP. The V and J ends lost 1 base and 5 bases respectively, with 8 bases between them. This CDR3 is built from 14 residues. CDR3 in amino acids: CASGLGRGNEKLFF. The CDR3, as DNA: TGTGCTAGTGGTTTGGGGAGAGGGAATGAAAAACTGTTTTTT. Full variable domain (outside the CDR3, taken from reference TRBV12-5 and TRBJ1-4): DARVTQTPRHKVTEMGQEVTMRCQPILGHNTVFWYRQTMMQGLELLAYFRNRAPLDDSGMPKDRFSAEMPDATLATLKIQPSEPRDSAVYFCASGLGRGNEKLFFGSGTQLSVL.

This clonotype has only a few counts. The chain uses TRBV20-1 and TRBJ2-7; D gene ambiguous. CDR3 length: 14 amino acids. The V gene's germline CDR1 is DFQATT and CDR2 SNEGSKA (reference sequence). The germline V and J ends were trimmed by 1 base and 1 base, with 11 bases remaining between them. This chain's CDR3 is CSARVHPSSYEQYF. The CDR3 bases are TGCAGTGCTAGAGTACACCCTTCTTCCTACGAGCAGTACTTC.

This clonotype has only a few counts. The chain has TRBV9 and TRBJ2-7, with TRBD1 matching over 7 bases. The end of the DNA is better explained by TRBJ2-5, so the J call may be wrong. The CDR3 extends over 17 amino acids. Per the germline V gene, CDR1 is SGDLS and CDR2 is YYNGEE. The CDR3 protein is CASSVSWAGGSRETQYF. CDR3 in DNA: TGTGCCAGCAGCGTTTCCTGGGCAGGGGGAAGTAGGGAGACCCAGTACTTC.

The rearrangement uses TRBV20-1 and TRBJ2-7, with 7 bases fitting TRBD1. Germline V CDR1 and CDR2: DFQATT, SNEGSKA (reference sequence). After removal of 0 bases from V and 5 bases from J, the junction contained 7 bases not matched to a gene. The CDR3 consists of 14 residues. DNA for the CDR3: TGCAGTGCTAGAGACCCACGACAGGGCCACGAGCAGTACTTC. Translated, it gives CSARDPRQGHEQYF.

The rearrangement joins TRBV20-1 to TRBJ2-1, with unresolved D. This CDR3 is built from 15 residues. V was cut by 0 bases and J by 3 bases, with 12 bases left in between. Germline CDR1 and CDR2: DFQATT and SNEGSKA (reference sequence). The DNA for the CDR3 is TGCAGTGCTAGAGATCCGTACCGCAGCTACAATGAGCAGTTCTTC. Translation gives CSARDPYRSYNEQFF.

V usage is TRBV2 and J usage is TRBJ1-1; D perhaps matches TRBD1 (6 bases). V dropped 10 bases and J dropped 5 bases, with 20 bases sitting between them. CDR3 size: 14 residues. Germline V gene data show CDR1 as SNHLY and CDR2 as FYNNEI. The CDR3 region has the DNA TGTGCCACCGCGAGGGGGGCAATGGGGACTGAAGCTTTCTTT. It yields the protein CATARGAMGTEAFF. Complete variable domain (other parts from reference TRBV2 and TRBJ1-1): EPEVTQTPSHQVTQMGQEVILRCVPISNHLYFYWYRQILGQKVEFLVSFYNNEISEKSEIFDDQFSVERPDGSNFTLKIRSTKLEDSAMYFCATARGAMGTEAFFGQGTRLTVV.

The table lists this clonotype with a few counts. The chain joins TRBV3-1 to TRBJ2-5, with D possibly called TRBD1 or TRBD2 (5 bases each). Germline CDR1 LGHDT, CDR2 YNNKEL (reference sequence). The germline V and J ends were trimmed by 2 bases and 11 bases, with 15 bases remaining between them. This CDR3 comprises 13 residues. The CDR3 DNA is TGTGCCAGCAGCCAAACGGACGTGGGGGAGCAGTACTTC. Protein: CASSQTDVGEQYF.

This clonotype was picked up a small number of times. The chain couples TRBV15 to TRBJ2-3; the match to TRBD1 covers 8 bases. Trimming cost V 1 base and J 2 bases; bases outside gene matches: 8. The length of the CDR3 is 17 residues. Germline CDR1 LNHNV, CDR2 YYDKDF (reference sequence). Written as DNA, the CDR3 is TGTGCCACCAGCAGAGGACAGGGGCCGAAACCCACAGATACGCAGTATTTT. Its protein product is CATSRGQGPKPTDTQYF.

Here the CDR3 DNA reads TGTGCCAGCAGGGCTCAGAGGGCTAGCGAAAAACTGTTTTTT. It translates to CASRAQRASEKLFF. This chain uses TRBV12-3 or TRBV12-4 with TRBJ1-4, with no clear D. V lost 6 bases and J lost 8, with 16 bases in between. The CDR3 is 14 amino acids.

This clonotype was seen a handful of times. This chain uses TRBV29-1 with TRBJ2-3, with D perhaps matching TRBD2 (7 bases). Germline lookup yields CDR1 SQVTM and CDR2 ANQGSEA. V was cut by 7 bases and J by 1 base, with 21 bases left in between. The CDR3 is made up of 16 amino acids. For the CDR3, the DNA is TGCAGCGCGGCGGGGGCGAGCGGGATTGGCACAGATACGCAGTATTTT. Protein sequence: CSAAGASGIGTDTQYF.

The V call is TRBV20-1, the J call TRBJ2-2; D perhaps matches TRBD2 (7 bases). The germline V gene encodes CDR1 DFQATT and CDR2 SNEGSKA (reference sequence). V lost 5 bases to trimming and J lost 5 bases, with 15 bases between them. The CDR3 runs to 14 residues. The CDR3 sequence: CSAGGAVGTGELFF. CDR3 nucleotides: TGCAGTGCTGGGGGGGCCGTCGGTACCGGGGAGCTGTTTTTT.

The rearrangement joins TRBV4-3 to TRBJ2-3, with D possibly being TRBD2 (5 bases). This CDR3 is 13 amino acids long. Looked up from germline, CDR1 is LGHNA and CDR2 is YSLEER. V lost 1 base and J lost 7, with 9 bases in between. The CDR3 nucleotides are TGCGCCAGCAGCCAAGGAAGCGGAAATACGCAGTATTTT. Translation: CASSQGSGNTQYF.

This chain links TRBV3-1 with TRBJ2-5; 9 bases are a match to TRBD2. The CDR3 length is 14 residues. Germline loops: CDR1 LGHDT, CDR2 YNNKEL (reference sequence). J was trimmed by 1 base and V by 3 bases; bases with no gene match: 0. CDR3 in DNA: TGTGCCAGCAGCCATAGCGGGGGCCAAGAGACCCAGTACTTC. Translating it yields CASSHSGGQETQYF.

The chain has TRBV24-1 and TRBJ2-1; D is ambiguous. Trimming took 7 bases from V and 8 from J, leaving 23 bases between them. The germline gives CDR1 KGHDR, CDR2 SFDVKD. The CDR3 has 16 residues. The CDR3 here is CATSGSQYRDSDEQFF. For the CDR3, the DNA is TGTGCCACCAGCGGTAGTCAGTACCGCGACTCTGATGAGCAGTTCTTC.

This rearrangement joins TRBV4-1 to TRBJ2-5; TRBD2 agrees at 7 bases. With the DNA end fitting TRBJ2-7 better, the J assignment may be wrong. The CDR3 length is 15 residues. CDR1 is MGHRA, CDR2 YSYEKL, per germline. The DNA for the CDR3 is TGCGCCAGCAGCCAAGCTAGCGGAAATCCCTACGAGCAGTACTTC. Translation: CASSQASGNPYEQYF.

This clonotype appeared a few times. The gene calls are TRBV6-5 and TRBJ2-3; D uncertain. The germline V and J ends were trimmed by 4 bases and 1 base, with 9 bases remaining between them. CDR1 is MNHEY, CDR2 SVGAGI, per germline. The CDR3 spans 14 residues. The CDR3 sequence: CASSSLRGTDTQYF. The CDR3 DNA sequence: TGTGCCAGCAGTTCTCTTCGGGGCACAGATACGCAGTATTTT.

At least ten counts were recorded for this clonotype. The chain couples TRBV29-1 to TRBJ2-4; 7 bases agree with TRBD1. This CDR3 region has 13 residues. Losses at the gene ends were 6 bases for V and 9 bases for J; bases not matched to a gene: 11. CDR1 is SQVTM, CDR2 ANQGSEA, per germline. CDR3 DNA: TGCAGCGTGGGACAGCACTTGTTGAGCATTCAGTACTTC. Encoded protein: CSVGQHLLSIQYF.

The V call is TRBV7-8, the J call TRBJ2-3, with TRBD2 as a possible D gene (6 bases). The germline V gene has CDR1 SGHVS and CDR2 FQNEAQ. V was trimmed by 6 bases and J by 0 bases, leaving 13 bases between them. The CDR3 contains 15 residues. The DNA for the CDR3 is TGTGCCAGCAGGTACTCGGGGACTAGCACAGATACGCAGTATTTT. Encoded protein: CASRYSGTSTDTQYF.

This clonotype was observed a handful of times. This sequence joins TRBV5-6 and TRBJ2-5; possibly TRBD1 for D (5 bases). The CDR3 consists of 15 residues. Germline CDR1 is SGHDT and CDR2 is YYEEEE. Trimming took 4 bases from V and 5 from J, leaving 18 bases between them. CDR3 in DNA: TGTGCCAGCAGCCAGGGCGGTAAGACTCATGAGACCCAGTACTTC. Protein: CASSQGGKTHETQYF.

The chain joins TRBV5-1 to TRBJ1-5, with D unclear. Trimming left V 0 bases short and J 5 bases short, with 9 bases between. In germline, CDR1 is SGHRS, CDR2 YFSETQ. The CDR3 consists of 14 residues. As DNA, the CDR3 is TGCGCCAGCAGCTTGGAGGGAAGGGATCAGCCCCAGCATTTT. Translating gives CASSLEGRDQPQHF. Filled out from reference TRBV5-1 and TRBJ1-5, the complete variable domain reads KAGVTQTPRYLIKTRGQQVTLSCSPISGHRSVSWYQQTPGQGLQFLFEYFSETQRNKGNFPGRFSGRQFSNSRSEMNVSTLELGDSALYLCASSLEGRDQPQHFGDGTRLSIL.

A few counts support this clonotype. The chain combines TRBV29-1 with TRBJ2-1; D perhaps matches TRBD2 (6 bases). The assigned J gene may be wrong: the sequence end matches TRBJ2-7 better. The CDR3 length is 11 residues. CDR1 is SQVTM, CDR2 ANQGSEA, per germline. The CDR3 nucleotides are TGCAGCGTTGATTGGGGGGACGAGCAGTACTTC. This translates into CSVDWGDEQYF.

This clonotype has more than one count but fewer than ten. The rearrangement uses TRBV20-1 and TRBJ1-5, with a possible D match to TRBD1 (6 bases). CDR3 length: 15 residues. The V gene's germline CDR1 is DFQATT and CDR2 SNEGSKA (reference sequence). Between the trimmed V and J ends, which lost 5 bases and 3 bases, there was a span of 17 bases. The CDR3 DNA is TGCAGTGCTGGCGGGGGGCGGGGGGACAATCAGCCCCAGCATTTT. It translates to CSAGGGRGDNQPQHF.

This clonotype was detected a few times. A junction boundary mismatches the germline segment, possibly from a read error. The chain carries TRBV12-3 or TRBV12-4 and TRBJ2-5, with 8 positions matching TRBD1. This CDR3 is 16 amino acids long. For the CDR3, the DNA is TGTGCCAGCAGTTTATTGGCAGGGGGCGGGCAAGAGACCCGGTACTTC. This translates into CASSLLAGGGQETRYF.

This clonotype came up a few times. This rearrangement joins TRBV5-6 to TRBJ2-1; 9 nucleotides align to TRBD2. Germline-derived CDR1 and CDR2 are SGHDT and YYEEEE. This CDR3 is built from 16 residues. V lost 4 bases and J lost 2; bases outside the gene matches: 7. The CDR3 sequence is CASSHFAGGTYNEQFF. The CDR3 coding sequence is TGTGCCAGCAGCCACTTTGCGGGAGGGACCTACAATGAGCAGTTCTTC.

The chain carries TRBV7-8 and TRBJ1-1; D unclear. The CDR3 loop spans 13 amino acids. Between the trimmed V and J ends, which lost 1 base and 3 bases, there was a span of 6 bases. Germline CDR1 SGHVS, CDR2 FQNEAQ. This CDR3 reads CASSLVWDTEAFF. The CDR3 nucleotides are TGTGCCAGCAGCTTAGTTTGGGACACTGAAGCTTTCTTT.

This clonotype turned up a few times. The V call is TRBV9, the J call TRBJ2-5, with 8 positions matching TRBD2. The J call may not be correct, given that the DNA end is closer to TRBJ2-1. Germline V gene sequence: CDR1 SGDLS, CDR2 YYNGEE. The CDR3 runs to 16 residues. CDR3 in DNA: TGTGCCAGCAGCCCTCGACTAGCGCCCGGCGTAAATGAGCAGTTCTTC. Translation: CASSPRLAPGVNEQFF.

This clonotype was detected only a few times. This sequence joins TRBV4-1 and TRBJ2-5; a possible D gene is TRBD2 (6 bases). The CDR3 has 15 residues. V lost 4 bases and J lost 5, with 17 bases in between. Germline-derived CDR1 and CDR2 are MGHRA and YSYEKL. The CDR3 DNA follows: TGCGCCAGCAGCCGGAGGGCGGATTTAGCTGAGACCCAGTACTTC. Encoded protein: CASSRRADLAETQYF.